A selection of T cell receptor beta chains follows, all from one sample in a study of identical twins. One entry per CDR3 protein, called by TCRdb with MiXCR from the 5' RACE reads. The data show just over 450,000 distinct CDR3 sequences, over 12% seen once. The same sample was also used in a study of yellow fever vaccine responses in identical twins.

Sequenced: CD4+ T cells sorted from blood. The source is a woman aged 18-29 years in good health. Both conserved end residues are trimmed from each CDR3. Each record gives: J gene, clone size, V gene, D gene, CDR3 protein. The D gene is left open where the match is weak. Size values are once, few and many counts, or a class for expanded clones, and some rows have none.

>TRBJ1-6|few|TRBV7-3|TRBD1
ASSSTGLGSPLH
>TRBJ2-3|few|TRBV11-3|.
ASSLDGAVGTDTQY
>TRBJ2-3|few|TRBV7-9|.
ASSLVPGTDTQY
>TRBJ2-2|.|TRBV9|.
ASSGNQAGELF
>TRBJ2-1|.|TRBV10-1|TRBD2
ASSGPGGGRTDNEQF
>TRBJ2-1|few|TRBV5-1|.
ASSSDTGPGNEQF
>TRBJ2-1|many|TRBV5-1|TRBD2
ASSPGLAGNNEQF
>TRBJ2-7|few|TRBV4-3|.
ASSQVPGPYEQY
>TRBJ1-6|.|TRBV6-1|.
ASSTEQGGGPLH
>TRBJ2-3|few|TRBV7-2|TRBD1
ASSPKPLLQGDTQY
>TRBJ2-1|.|TRBV11-1|TRBD2
ASSLFAGLAGGPGEQF
>TRBJ2-7|.|TRBV14|.
ASSHLTGRNEQY
>TRBJ2-1|.|TRBV7-2|.
ASSSDGNRYNEQF
>TRBJ2-1|.|TRBV7-9|TRBD2
ASSLTGTSLLNEQF
>TRBJ1-1|few|TRBV7-4|.
ASSCIRQAS
>TRBJ2-2|.|TRBV9|.
ASSVGGHTGELF
>TRBJ2-5|once|TRBV27|.
ASSLLLKETQY
>TRBJ2-2|.|TRBV12-3/TRBV12-4|TRBD2
ASNAGLGNTGELF
>TRBJ2-7|many|TRBV20-1|.
SANTGYEQY
>TRBJ2-1|.|TRBV9|TRBD2
ASSVSSGISYNEQF
>TRBJ2-1|many|TRBV4-1|.
ASSQVGREQF
>TRBJ2-1|few|TRBV19|TRBD2
ASSPFGSGARNEQF